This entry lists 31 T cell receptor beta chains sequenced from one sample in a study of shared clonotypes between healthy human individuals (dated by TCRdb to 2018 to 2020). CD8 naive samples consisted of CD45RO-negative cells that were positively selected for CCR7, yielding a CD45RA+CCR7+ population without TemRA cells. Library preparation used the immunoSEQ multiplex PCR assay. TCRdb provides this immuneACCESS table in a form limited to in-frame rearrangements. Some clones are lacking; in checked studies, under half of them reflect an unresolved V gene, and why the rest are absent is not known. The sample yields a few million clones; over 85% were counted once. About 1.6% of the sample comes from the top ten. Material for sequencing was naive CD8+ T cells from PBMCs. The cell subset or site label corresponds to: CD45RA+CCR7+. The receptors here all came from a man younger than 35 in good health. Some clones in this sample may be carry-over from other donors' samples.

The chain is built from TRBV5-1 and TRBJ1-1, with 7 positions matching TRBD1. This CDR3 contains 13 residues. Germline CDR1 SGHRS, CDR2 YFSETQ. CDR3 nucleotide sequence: TGCGCTACTACGGGACAGCCGGGCACTGAAGCTTTCTTT. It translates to CATTGQPGTEAFF. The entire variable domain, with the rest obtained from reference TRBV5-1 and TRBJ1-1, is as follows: KAGVTQTPRYLIKTRGQQVTLSCSPISGHRSVSWYQQTPGQGLQFLFEYFSETQRNKGNFPGRFSGRQFSNSRSEMNVSTLELGDSALYLCATTGQPGTEAFFGQGTRLTVV.

The CDR3 DNA reads TGTGCCAGCAGCCTTGGGGCGGGGGACACTGAAGCTTTCTTT. This sequence encodes CASSLGAGDTEAFF. This chain links TRBV9 with TRBJ1-1; perhaps TRBD1 as D (5 bases). The CDR3 runs 14 residues. Germline loops: CDR1 SGDLS, CDR2 YYNGEE. V lost 4 bases and J 3 bases, leaving 13 bases between the germline ends.

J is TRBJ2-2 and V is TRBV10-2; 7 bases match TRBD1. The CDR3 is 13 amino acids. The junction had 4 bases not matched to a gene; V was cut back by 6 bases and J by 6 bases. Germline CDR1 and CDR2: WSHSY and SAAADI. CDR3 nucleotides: TGCGCCAGCAGAACCGACAGGGCCGGGGAGCTGTTTTTT. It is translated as CASRTDRAGELFF.

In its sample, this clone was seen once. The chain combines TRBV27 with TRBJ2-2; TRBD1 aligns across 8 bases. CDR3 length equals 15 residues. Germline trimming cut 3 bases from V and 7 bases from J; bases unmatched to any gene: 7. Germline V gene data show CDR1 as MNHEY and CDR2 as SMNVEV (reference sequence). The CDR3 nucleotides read TGTGCCAGCAGTTTCTGGACAGGGTCAGGCGGGGAGCTGTTTTTT. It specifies CASSFWTGSGGELFF.

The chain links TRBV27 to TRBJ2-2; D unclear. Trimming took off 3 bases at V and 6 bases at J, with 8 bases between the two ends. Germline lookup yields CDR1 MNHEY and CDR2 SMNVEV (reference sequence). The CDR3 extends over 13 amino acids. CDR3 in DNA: TGTGCCAGCAGTTTTTGGGGTCCCGGGGAGCTGTTTTTT. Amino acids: CASSFWGPGELFF.

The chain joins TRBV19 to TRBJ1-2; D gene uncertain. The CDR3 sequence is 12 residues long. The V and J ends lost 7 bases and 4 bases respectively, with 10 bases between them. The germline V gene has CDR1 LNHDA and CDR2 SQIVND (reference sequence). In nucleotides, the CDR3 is TGTGCCAGTATGGCGGGGTTCTATGGCTACACCTTC. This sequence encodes CASMAGFYGYTF.

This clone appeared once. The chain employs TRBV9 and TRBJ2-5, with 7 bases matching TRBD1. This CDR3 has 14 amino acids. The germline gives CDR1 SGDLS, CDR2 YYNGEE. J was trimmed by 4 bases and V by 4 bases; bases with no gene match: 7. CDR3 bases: TGTGCCAGCAGCACCACTACAGGGGTAGAGACCCAGTACTTC. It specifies CASSTTTGVETQYF.

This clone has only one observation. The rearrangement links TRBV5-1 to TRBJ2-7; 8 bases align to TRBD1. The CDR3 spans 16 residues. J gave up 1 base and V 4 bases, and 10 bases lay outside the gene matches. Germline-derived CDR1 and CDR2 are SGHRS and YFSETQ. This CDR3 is CASSDRWTGSSYEQYF. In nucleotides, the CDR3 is TGCGCCAGCAGCGATAGATGGACAGGGAGTTCCTACGAGCAGTACTTC.

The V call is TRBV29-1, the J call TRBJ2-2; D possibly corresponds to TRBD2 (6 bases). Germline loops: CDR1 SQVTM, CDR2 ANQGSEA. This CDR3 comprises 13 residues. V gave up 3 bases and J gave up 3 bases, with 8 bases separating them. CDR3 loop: CSVEAGYTGELFF. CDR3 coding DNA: TGCAGCGTTGAGGCGGGATACACCGGGGAGCTGTTTTTT.

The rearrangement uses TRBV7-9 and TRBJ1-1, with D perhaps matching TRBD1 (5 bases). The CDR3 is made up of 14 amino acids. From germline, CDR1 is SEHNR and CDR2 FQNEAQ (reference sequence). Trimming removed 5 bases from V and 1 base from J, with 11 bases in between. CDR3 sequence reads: CASSPQTENTEAFF. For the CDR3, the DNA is TGTGCCAGCAGCCCACAGACAGAGAACACTGAAGCTTTCTTT.

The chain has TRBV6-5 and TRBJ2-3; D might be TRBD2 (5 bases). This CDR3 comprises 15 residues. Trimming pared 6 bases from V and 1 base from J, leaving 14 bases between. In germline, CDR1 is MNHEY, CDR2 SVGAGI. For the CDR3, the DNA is TGTGCCAGCAGCCGCGCGAACGGGGGCACAGATACGCAGTATTTT. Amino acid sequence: CASSRANGGTDTQYF.

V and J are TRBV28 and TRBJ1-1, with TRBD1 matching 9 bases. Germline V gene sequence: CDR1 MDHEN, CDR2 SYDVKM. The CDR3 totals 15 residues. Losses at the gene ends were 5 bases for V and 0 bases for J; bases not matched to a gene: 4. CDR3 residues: CASSGDRELNTEAFF. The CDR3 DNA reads TGTGCCAGCAGTGGGGACAGGGAGCTGAACACTGAAGCTTTCTTT.

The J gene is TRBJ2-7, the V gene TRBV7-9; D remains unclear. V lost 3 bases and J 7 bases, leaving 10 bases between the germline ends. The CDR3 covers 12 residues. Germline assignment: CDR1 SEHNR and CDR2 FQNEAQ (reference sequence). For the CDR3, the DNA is TGTGCCAGCAGCTTCTCGACGCGAGAGCAGTACTTC. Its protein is CASSFSTREQYF.

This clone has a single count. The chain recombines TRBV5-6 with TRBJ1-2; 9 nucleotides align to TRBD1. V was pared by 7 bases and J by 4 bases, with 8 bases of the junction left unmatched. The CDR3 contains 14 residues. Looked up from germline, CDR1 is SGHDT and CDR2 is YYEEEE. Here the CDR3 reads CASVTPGQGYGYTF. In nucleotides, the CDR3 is TGTGCCAGCGTTACTCCGGGACAGGGCTATGGCTACACCTTC.

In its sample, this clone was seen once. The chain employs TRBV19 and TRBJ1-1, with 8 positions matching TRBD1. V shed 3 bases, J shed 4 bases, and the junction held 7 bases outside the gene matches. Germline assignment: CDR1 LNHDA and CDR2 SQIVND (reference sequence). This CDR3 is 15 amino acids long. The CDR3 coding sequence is TGTGCCAGTAGTATGAACAGGGGGGAAAGCACTGAAGCTTTCTTT. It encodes CASSMNRGESTEAFF.

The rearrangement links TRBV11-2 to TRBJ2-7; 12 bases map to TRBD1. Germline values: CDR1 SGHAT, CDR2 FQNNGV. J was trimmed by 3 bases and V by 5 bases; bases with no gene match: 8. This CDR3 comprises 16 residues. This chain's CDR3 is CASSRGQGALGYEQYF. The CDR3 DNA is TGTGCCAGCAGCCGGGGACAGGGGGCTTTAGGCTACGAGCAGTACTTC.

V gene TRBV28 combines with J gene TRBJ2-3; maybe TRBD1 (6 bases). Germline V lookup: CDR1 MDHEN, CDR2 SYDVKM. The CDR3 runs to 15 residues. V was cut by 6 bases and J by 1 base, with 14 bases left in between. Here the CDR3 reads CASRLGGWGTDTQYF. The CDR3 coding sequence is TGTGCCAGCAGATTAGGGGGATGGGGCACAGATACGCAGTATTTT.

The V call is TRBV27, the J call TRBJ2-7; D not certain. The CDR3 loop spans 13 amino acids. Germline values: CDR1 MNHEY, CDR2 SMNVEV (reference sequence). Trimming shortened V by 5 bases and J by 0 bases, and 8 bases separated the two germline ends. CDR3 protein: CASSPASSYEQYF. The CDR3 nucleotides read TGTGCCAGCAGTCCGGCCTCCTCCTACGAGCAGTACTTC.

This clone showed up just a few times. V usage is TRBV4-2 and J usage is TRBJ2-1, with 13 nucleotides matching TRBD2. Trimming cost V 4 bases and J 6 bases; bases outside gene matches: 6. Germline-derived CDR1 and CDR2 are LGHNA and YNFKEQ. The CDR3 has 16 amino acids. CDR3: CASSRGTSGEVNEQFF. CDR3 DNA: TGTGCCAGCAGCCGAGGGACTAGCGGGGAGGTCAATGAGCAGTTCTTC.

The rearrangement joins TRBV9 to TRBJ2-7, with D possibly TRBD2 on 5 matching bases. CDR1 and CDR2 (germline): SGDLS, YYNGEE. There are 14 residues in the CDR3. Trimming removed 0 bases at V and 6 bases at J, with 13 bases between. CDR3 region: CASSVDKGVSEQYF. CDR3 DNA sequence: TGTGCCAGCAGCGTAGATAAGGGAGTCAGCGAGCAGTACTTC.

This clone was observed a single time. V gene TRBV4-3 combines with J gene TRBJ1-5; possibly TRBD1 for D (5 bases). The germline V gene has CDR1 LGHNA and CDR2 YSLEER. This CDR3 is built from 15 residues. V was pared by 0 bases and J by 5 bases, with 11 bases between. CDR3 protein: CASSQDWGDDQPQHF. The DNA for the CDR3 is TGCGCCAGCAGCCAAGATTGGGGGGACGATCAGCCCCAGCATTTT.

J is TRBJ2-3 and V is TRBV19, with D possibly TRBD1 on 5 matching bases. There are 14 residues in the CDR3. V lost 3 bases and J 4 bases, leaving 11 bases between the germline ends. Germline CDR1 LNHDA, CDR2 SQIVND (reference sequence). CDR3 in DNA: TGTGCCAGTAGTATGCTAGTGGGGCCAGATACGCAGTATTTT. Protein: CASSMLVGPDTQYF.

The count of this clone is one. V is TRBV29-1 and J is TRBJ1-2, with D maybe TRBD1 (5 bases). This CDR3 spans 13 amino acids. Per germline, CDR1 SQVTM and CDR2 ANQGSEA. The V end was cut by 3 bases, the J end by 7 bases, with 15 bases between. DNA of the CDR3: TGCAGCGTTGATGACGGGGGGAGTGGTGGCTACACCTTC. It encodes CSVDDGGSGGYTF.

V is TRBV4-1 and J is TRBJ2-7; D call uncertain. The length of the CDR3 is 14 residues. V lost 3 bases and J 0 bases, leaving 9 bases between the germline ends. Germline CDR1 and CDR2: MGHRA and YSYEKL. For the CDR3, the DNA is TGCGCCAGCAGCCAGGATAGCCTCTCCTACGAGCAGTACTTC. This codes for CASSQDSLSYEQYF.

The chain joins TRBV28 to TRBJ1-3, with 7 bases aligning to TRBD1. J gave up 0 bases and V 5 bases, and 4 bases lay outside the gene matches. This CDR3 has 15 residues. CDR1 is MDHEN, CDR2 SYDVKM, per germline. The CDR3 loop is CASSPGQVSGNTIYF. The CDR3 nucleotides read TGTGCCAGCAGTCCTGGACAGGTCTCTGGAAACACCATATATTTT.

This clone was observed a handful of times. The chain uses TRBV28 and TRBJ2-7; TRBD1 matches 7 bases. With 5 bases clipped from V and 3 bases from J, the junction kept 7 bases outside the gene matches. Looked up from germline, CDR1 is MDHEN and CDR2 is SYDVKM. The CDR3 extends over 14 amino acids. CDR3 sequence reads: CASSLSGTDYEQYF. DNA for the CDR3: TGTGCCAGCAGTCTCTCTGGGACAGACTACGAGCAGTACTTC. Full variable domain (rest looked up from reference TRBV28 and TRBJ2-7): DVKVTQSSRYLVKRTGEKVFLECVQDMDHENMFWYRQDPGLGLRLIYFSYDVKMKEKGDIPEGYSVSREKKERFSLILESASTNQTSMYLCASSLSGTDYEQYFGPGTRLTVT.

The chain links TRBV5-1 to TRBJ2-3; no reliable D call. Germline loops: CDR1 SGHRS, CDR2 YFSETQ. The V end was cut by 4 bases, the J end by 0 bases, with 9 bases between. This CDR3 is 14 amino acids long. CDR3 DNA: TGCGCCAGCAGCAAGCAATCTAGCACAGATACGCAGTATTTT. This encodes CASSKQSSTDTQYF.

Here the CDR3 DNA reads TGTGCCAGCAGTTTTTCGGCTATTGAGCAGTTCTTC. It translates to CASSFSAIEQFF. This chain uses TRBV28 with TRBJ2-1, with D uncertain. The ends were cut back, 3 bases at V and 9 bases at J, with 9 bases in the middle. The germline gives CDR1 MDHEN, CDR2 SYDVKM. This CDR3 is built from 12 residues. The whole variable domain, filled in from reference TRBV28 and TRBJ2-1, reads DVKVTQSSRYLVKRTGEKVFLECVQDMDHENMFWYRQDPGLGLRLIYFSYDVKMKEKGDIPEGYSVSREKKERFSLILESASTNQTSMYLCASSFSAIEQFFGPGTRLTVL.

CDR3 residues: CASSQDKGGPRRYNEQFF. In nucleotides, the CDR3 is TGTGCCAGCAGCCAAGATAAGGGGGGCCCGCGACGGTACAATGAGCAGTTCTTC. The chain employs TRBV14 and TRBJ2-1; D might be TRBD1 or TRBD2, each matching 6 bases. V lost 0 bases, J lost 4 bases, and 19 bases lay in between. In germline, CDR1 is SGHDN, CDR2 FVKESK. This CDR3 contains 18 residues.

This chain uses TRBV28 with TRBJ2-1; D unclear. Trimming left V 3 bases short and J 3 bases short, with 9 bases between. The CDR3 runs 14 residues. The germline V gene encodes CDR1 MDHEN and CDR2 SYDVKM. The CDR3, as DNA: TGTGCCAGCAGTTTTAGGCGGAGCTACAATGAGCAGTTCTTC. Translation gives CASSFRRSYNEQFF.

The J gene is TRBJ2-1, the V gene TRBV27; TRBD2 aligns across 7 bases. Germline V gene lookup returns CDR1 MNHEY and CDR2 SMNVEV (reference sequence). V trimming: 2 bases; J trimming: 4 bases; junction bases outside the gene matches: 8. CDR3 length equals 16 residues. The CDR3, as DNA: TGTGCCAGCAGTTTAGCAGGAGCGGGGTTATACAATGAGCAGTTCTTC. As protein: CASSLAGAGLYNEQFF.